This is a list of T cell receptor beta chains from one sample in a study of shared clonotypes between healthy human individuals. The assay was immunoSEQ multiplex PCR, and TCRdb's table has in-frame clones only and misses some. The sample lists about 2.3 million clones; approximately 95% were seen once. Material: naive CD4+ T cells from PBMCs. These receptor sequences come from a man aged 18 to 30 in good health. Some clones in this sample may be carry-over from other donors' samples. CDR3s include the opening cysteine and the closing phenylalanine or tryptophan. A D gene is named only where the DNA matches it firmly. The size entry is marked missing in some rows and otherwise reads once, few, many or a size class.

>NA|NA|TRBJ2-2|TRBV10-3
TGTGCCATCAGTGCGGCCCTCAACACCGGGGAGCTGTTTTTT
CAISAALNTGELFF
>NA|NA|TRBJ2-7|TRBV2
TGTGCCAGCAGTGAAGTAAGGAGCTCCTACGAGCAGTACTTC
CASSEVRSSYEQYF
>NA|NA|TRBJ2-3|TRBV7-3
TGTGCCAGCAGCCCTGGCGGGGTAGATACGCAGTATTTT
CASSPGGVDTQYF
>NA|NA|TRBJ2-3|TRBV7-7
TGTGCCAGCAGCGCGGTGGTGGGCGGGAAAGGAGATACGCAGTATTTT
CASSAVVGGKGDTQYF
>NA|NA|TRBJ2-1|TRBV6-1
TGTGCCAGCAGCCAAAATTCCGGCTCCTACAATGAGCAGTTCTTC
CASSQNSGSYNEQFF
>TRBD2|NA|TRBJ2-7|TRBV5-4
TGTGCCAGCAGATTGGGCGTGGGAGGGACCTACGAGCAGTACTTC
CASRLGVGGTYEQYF
>NA|NA|TRBJ2-3|TRBV2
TGTGCCAGCAGTGTACGGGCTTCTCGCACAGATACGCAGTATTTT
CASSVRASRTDTQYF
>TRBD1|NA|TRBJ1-1|TRBV19
TGTGCCAGTACCTCCGGACAGGGGATGAACACTGAAGCTTTCTTT
CASTSGQGMNTEAFF
>NA|NA|TRBJ1-3|TRBV7-9
TGTGCCAGCAGCTTAAGCTCTGGAAACACCATATATTTT
CASSLSSGNTIYF
>NA|NA|TRBJ1-1|TRBV11-2
TGTGCCAGCAGCTTAGACAGGGGCACTGAAGCTTTCTTT
CASSLDRGTEAFF
>NA|NA|TRBJ2-3|TRBV6-1
TGTGCCAGCAGTGAAATGGGTGTGTACACAGATACGCAGTATTTT
CASSEMGVYTDTQYF
>TRBD2|NA|TRBJ2-5|TRBV5-1
TGCGCCAGCAGCTTCCTTCCTTTAGCGGGAGGGCAACAGACCCAGTACTTC
CASSFLPLAGGQQTQYF
>TRBD1|NA|TRBJ2-3|TRBV19
TGTGCCAGTAGTCTCGGACAGGGAACAGATACGCAGTATTTT
CASSLGQGTDTQYF
>TRBD1|few|TRBJ1-2|TRBV6-1
TGTGCCAGCAGTGGCCCCCTGGGACAGCGGAGTAACTATGGCTACACCTTC
CASSGPLGQRSNYGYTF
>NA|NA|TRBJ2-1|TRBV9
TGTGCCAGCAATCGAGACAGCGCTCTCTACAATGAGCAGTTCTTC
CASNRDSALYNEQFF
>NA|NA|TRBJ2-2|TRBV19
TGTGCCAGTAGCAAAATCCGGGCGCAGGAGCTGTTTTTT
CASSKIRAQELFF
>TRBD2|NA|TRBJ2-1|TRBV19
TGTGCCAGTAAGTTTACTAGCGGGCGGAATGAGCAGTTCTTC
CASKFTSGRNEQFF
>TRBD1|NA|TRBJ2-5|TRBV7-9
TGTGCCAGCAGCCGGGACAGGGGGCAAGGGGGAGAGACCCAGTACTTC
CASSRDRGQGGETQYF
>TRBD2|NA|TRBJ2-1|TRBV7-3
TGTGCCAGCAGCCTCCTTGGCGGGAGGCCAATCTTC
CASSLLGGRPIF
>NA|NA|TRBJ2-7|TRBV30
TGTGCCATAGGCGGGGGCCGCTACGAGCAGTACTTC
CAIGGGRYEQYF
>NA|NA|TRBJ2-7|TRBV11-1
TGTGCCAGCAGACATACCGGACAGTACTACGAGCAGTACTTC
CASRHTGQYYEQYF
>TRBD1|NA|TRBJ1-4|TRBV19
TGTGCCACGGGAACCGGGACAGGGACGGGTGAAAAACTGTTTTTT
CATGTGTGTGEKLFF
>NA|NA|TRBJ2-7|TRBV10-3
TGTGCCATCAGTGATCAGGACAGTCAGTACTTC
CAISDQDSQYF
>TRBD2|NA|TRBJ2-3|TRBV28
TGTGCCAGCAGTTTTCGCGGGAGGGTCTCAGATACGCAGTATTTT
CASSFRGRVSDTQYF
>TRBD1|NA|TRBJ2-5|TRBV19
TGTGCCAGTAGTATACAGGGGGCCGCGACCCAGTACTTC
CASSIQGAATQYF
>NA|NA|TRBJ2-3|TRBV5-6
TGTGCCAGCAGCTTCCGTGGCCGGTACACAGATACGCAGTATTTT
CASSFRGRYTDTQYF
>TRBD1|NA|TRBJ2-7|TRBV10-1
TGCGCCAGCAATGCAGGGGGTTCCTACGAGCAGTACTTC
CASNAGGSYEQYF
>NA|NA|TRBJ2-1|TRBV15
TGTGCCACCGGGGGGTTTCCGTACAATGAGCAGTTCTTC
CATGGFPYNEQFF
>TRBD2|NA|TRBJ2-5|TRBV5-1
TGCGCCAGCAGCGCCGGGACTAGCGGGTTTTTTCAAGAGACCCAGTACTTC
CASSAGTSGFFQETQYF
>NA|NA|TRBJ1-5|TRBV28
TGTGCCAGCAGACCTAAACTAGTGGGCAATCAGCCCCAGCATTTT
CASRPKLVGNQPQHF
>TRBD1|NA|TRBJ2-3|TRBV28
TGTGCCAGCAGTGCCTCAGGGGGCGGGACAGATACGCAGTATTTT
CASSASGGGTDTQYF
>NA|NA|TRBJ1-2|TRBV30
TGTGCCTGGAGTACATCCTTCGGTCCTAACTATGGCTACACCTTC
CAWSTSFGPNYGYTF
>NA|NA|TRBJ1-4|TRBV28
TGTGCCAGCAGCCCCGGGGGGGCTGCAAATGAAAAACTGTTTTTT
CASSPGGAANEKLFF
>NA|NA|TRBJ1-3|TRBV9
TGTGCCAGCAGCCAATCCTCAACTGGAAACACCATATATTTT
CASSQSSTGNTIYF
>NA|NA|TRBJ2-5|TRBV4-2
TGTGCCAGCAGCCTCGCTGGAAGGACGGCACAAGAGACCCAGTACTTC
CASSLAGRTAQETQYF
>NA|NA|TRBJ1-6|TRBV4-1
TGCGCCAGCAGCCAAGTGTACCCGAGCTCCTATAATTCACCCCTCCACTTT
CASSQVYPSSYNSPLHF
>NA|NA|TRBJ1-5|TRBV28
TGTGCCAGCAGTTTATCAAACCGGGGAGAACAGCCCCAGCATTTT
CASSLSNRGEQPQHF
>TRBD1|NA|TRBJ2-7|TRBV5-4
TGTGCCAGCAGCTTGGGGACAGGATCCCTCTACGAGCAGTACTTC
CASSLGTGSLYEQYF
>NA|NA|TRBJ2-7|TRBV6-1
TGTGCCAGCAGAAAACCCGGGACGGACTTATTTGAGTACTTC
CASRKPGTDLFEYF
>TRBD1|NA|TRBJ2-3|TRBV10-1
TGCGCCAGCCGAGGGACAGGGGATGATACGCAGTATTTT
CASRGTGDDTQYF
>NA|once|TRBJ2-3|TRBV19
TGTGCCAGTAGTACTGGAAGGGCTAGCGAGCGCACAGATACGCAGTATTTT
CASSTGRASERTDTQYF
>TRBD1|NA|TRBJ2-7|TRBV19
TGTGCCAGTAGTACCGTGACAGGGGCCTACGAGCAGTACTTC
CASSTVTGAYEQYF
>NA|NA|TRBJ2-5|TRBV30
TGTGCCTGGAGTGCCAGTGGGGAGACCCAGTACTTC
CAWSASGETQYF
>NA|NA|TRBJ2-2|TRBV5-1
TGCGCCAGCAGATATGACACCGGGGAGCTGTTTTTT
CASRYDTGELFF
>NA|NA|TRBJ1-1|TRBV28
TGTGCCAGCACCTCGACGGAAGGGACTGAAGCTTTCTTT
CASTSTEGTEAFF
>TRBD2|NA|TRBJ2-7|TRBV7-3
TGTGCCAGCAGCCCTAGCGGGAGGGCCCCCTACGAGCAGTACTTC
CASSPSGRAPYEQYF
>NA|once|TRBJ2-3|TRBV28
TGTGCCAGCACGGCCGGCGGGAGCACAGATACGCAGTATTTT
CASTAGGSTDTQYF
>NA|NA|TRBJ2-7|TRBV7-3
TGTGCCAGCAGCAACCGGGGGCGGGCCTACGAGCCGTACTTC
CASSNRGRAYEPYF
>TRBD1|many|TRBJ1-2|TRBV9
TGTGCCAGCAGCGTAGGACAGGGGAACTATGGCTACACCTTC
CASSVGQGNYGYTF
>NA|NA|TRBJ2-7|TRBV27
TGTGCCAGCAGTTTCCTAGAGGGAGACCACGAGCAGTACTTC
CASSFLEGDHEQYF
>NA|NA|TRBJ2-3|TRBV4-1
TGCGCCAGCAGCCAAGGAAGAGTCGCCTTAGATACGCAGTATTTT
CASSQGRVALDTQYF
>NA|NA|TRBJ1-2|TRBV5-1
TGCGCCAGCAGCTTGGGGAACAGGGAATATGGCTACACCTTC
CASSLGNREYGYTF
>TRBD1|NA|TRBJ1-1|TRBV6-1
TGTGCCAGCAGTGAAGTACAGGGGGCTTACACTGAAGCTTTCTTT
CASSEVQGAYTEAFF
>TRBD2|NA|TRBJ2-7|TRBV6-1
TGTGCCAGCAGTGATAGGGCTAGCGGGAGGGACCACGAGCAGTACTTC
CASSDRASGRDHEQYF
>NA|NA|TRBJ2-2|TRBV5-1
TGCGCCAGCAGCTATGGAATCGGACGCGCGAAAAACACCGGGGAGCTGTTTTTT
CASSYGIGRAKNTGELFF